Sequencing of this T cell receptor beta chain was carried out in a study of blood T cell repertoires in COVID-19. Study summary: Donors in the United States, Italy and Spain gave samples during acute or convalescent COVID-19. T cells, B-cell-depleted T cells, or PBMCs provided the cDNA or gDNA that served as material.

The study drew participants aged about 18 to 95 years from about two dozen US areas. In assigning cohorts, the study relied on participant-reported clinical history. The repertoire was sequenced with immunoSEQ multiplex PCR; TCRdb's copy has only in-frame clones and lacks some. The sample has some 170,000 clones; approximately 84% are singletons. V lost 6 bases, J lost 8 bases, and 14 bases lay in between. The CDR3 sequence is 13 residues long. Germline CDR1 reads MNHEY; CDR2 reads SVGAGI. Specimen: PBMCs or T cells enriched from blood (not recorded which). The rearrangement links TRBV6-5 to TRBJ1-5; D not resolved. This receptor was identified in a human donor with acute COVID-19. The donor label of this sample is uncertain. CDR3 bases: TGTGCCAGCAGCCGGGGAGTTGGGAAGCCCCAGCATTTT. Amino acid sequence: CASSRGVGKPQHF.